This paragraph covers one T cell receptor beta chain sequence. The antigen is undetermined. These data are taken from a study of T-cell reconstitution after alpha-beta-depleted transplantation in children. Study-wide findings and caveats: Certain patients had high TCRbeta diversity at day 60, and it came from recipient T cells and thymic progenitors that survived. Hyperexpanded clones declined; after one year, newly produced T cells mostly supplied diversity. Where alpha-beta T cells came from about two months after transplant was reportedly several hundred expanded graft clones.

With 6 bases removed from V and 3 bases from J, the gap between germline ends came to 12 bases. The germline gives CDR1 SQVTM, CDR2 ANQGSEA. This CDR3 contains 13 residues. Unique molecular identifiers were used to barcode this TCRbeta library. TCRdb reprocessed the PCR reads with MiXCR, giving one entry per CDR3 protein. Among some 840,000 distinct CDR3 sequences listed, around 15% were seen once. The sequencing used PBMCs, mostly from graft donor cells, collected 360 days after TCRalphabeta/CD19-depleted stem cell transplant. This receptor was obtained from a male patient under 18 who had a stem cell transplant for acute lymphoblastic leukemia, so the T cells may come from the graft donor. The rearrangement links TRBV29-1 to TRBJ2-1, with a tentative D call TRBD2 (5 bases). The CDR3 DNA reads TGCAGCGTCGGGGTTGGGAACTACAATGAGCAGTTCTTC. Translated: CSVGVGNYNEQFF.